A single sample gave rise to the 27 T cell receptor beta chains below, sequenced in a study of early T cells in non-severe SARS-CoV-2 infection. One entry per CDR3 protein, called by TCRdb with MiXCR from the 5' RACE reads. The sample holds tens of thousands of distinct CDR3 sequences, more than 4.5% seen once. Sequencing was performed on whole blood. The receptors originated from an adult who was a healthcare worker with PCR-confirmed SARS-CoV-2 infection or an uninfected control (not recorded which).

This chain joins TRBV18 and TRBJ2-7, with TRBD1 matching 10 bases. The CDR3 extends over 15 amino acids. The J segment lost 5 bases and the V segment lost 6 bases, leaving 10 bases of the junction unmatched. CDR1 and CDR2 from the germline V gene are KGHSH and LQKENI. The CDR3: CASSQSRDRGHEQYF. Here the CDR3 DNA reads TGTGCCAGCTCCCAATCCCGGGACAGGGGTCACGAGCAGTACTTC.

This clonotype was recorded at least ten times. The CDR3 nucleotides read TGTGCCAGCAGCCGGGACAGCCGCACAGATACGCAGTATTTT. This codes for CASSRDSRTDTQYF. The gene calls are TRBV7-6 and TRBJ2-3; 7 nucleotides line up with TRBD1. J lost 1 base, V lost 5 bases, and 3 bases had no gene match. CDR1 SGHVS and CDR2 FNYEAQ come from the germline V gene. The CDR3 is 14 residues long.

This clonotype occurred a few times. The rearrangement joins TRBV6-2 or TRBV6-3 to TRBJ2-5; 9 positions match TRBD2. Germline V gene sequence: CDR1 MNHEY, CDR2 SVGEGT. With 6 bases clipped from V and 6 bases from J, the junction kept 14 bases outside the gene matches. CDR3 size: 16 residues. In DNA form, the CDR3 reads TGTGCCAGCAGAAACCATCCGGGACTAGCCACGAAGACCCAGTACTTC. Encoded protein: CASRNHPGLATKTQYF.

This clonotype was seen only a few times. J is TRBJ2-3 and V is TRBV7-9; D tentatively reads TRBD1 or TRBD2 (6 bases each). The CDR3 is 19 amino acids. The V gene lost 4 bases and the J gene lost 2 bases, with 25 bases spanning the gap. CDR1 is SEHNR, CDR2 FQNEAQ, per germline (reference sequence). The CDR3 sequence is CASSSSHLGGRELTDTQYF. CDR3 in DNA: TGTGCCAGCAGCTCAAGTCATTTAGGGGGGCGAGAACTCACAGATACGCAGTATTTT.

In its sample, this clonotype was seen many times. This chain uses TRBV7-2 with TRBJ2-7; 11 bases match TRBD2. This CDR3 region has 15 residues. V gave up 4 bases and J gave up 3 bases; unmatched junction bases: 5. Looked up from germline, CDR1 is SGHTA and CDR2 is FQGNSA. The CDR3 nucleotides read TGTGCCAGCAGCTCTAGCGGGAGGCACTTCTACGAGCAGTACTTC. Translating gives CASSSSGRHFYEQYF.

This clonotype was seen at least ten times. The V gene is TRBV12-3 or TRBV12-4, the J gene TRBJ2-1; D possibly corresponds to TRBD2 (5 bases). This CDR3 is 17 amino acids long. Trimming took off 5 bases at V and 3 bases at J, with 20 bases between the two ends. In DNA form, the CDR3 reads TGTGCCAGCAGTCCCCGCAGCGGCCTAGGCCTCTACAATGAGCAGTTCTTC. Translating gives CASSPRSGLGLYNEQFF.

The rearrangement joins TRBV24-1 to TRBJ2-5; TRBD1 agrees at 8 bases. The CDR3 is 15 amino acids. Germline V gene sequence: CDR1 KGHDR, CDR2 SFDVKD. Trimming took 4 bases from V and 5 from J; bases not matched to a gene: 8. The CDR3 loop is CATSDPGQGMETQYF. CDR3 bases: TGTGCCACCAGTGACCCCGGACAGGGTATGGAGACCCAGTACTTC.

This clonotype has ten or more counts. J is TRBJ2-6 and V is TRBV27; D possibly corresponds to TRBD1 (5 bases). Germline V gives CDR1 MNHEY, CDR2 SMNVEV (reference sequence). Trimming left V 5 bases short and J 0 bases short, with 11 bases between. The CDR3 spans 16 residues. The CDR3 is CASSGTGLSGANVLTF. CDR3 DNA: TGTGCCAGCAGTGGTACAGGCCTCTCTGGGGCCAACGTCCTGACTTTC.

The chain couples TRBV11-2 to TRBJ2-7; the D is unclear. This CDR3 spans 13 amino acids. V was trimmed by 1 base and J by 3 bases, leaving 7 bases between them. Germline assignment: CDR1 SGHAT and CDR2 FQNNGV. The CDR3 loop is CASSLGNNYEQYF. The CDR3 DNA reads TGTGCCAGCAGCTTAGGCAACAACTACGAGCAGTACTTC.

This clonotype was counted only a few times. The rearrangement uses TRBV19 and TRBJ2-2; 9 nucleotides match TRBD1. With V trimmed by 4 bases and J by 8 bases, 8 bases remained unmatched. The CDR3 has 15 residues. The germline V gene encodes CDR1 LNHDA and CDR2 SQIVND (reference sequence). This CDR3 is CASSKRTGAGGELFF. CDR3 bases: TGTGCCAGTAGTAAAAGGACAGGGGCAGGTGGGGAGCTGTTTTTT.

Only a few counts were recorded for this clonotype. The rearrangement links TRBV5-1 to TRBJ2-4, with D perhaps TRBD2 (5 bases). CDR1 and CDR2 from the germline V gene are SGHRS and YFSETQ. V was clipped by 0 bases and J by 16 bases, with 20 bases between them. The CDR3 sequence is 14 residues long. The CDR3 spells CASSLGSMDGIPYF. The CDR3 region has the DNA TGCGCCAGCAGCTTGGGGTCTATGGACGGGATCCCTTACTTC.

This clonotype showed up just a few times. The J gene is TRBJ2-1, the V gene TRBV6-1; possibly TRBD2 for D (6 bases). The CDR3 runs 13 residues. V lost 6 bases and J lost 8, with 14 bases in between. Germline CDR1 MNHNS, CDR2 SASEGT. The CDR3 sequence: CASSYTSIHEQFF. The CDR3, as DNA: TGTGCCAGCAGCTACACTAGCATCCATGAGCAGTTCTTC.

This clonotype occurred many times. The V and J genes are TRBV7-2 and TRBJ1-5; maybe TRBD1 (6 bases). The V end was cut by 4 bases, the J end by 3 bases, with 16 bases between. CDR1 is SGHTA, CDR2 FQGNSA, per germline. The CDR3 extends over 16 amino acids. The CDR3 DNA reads TGTGCCAGCAGCTCCCACGGGACACCCAACAATCAGCCCCAGCATTTT. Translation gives CASSSHGTPNNQPQHF.

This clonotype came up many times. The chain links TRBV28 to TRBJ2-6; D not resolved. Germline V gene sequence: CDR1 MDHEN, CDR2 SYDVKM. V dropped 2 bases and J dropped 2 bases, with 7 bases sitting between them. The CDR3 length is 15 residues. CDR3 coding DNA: TGTGCCAGCAGTTTACTGGGTCCTGGGGCCAACGTCCTGACTTTC. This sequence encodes CASSLLGPGANVLTF.

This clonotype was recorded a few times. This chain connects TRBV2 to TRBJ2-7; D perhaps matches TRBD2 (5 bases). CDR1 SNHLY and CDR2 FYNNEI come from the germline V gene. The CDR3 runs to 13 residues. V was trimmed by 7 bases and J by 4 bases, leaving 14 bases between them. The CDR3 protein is CASKELDSYEQYF. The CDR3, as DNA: TGTGCCAGCAAAGAACTAGATTCGTACGAGCAGTACTTC.

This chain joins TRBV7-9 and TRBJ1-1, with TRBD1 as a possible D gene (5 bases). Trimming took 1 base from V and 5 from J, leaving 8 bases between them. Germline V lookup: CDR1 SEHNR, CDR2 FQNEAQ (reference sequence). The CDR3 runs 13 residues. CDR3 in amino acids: CASSLGTRTEAFF. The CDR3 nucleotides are TGTGCCAGCAGCTTAGGGACACGGACTGAAGCTTTCTTT.

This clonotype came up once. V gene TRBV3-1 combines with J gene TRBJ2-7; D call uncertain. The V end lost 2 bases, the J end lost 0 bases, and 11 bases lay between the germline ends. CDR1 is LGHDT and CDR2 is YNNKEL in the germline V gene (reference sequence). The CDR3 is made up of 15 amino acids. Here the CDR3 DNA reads TGTGCCAGCAGCCAATCGGTGGTGACCTCCTACGAGCAGTACTTC. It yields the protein CASSQSVVTSYEQYF.

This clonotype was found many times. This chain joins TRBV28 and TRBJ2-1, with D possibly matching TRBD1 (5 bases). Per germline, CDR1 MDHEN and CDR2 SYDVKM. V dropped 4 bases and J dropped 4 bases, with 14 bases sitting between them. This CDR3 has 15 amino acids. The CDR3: CASSSHRLRYNEQFF. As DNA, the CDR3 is TGTGCCAGCAGTTCACACAGGCTGAGGTACAATGAGCAGTTCTTC.

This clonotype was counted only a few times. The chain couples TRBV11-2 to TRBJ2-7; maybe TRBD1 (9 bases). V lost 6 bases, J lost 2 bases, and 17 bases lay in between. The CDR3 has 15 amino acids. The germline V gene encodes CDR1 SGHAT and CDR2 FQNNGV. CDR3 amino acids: CASRGAGDRAYEQYF. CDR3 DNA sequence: TGTGCCAGCAGGGGAGCGGGGGACAGGGCCTACGAGCAGTACTTC.

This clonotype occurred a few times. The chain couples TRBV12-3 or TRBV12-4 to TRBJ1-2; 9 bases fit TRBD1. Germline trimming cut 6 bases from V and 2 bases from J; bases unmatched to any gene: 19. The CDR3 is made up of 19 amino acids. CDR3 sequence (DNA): TGTGCCAGCAGCCTAGGACTTTCCCCGGGTGGACAGGGGAACTATGGCTACACCTTC. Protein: CASSLGLSPGGQGNYGYTF.

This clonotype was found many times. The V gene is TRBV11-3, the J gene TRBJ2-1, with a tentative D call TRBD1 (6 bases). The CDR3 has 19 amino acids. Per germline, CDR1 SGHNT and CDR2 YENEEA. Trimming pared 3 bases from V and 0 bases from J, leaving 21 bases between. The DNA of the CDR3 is TGTGCCAGCAGCTTGAATAAACAGGGTATTGGGAGCTCCTACAATGAGCAGTTCTTC. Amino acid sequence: CASSLNKQGIGSSYNEQFF.

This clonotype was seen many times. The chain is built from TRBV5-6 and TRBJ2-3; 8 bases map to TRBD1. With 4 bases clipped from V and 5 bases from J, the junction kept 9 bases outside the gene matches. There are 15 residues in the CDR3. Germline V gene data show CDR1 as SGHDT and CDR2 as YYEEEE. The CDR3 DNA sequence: TGTGCCAGCAGCCTGCAGGGGGCGCGGGAAGATACGCAGTATTTT. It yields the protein CASSLQGAREDTQYF.

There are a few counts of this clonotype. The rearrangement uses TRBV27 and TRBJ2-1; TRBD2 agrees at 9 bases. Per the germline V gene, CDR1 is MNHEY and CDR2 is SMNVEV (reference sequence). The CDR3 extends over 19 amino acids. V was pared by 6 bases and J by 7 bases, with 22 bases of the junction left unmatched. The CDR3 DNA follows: TGTGCCAGCAGGACCCTGGGACTAGCTATTAATGTAGCCCGGAATGAGCAGTTCTTC. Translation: CASRTLGLAINVARNEQFF.

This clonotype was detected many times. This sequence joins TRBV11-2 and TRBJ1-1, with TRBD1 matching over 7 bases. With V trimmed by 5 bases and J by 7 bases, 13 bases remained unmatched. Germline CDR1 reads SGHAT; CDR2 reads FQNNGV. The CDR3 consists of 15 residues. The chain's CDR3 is CASSLQGELSGEAFF. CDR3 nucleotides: TGTGCCAGCAGCCTTCAGGGGGAGCTGTCGGGTGAAGCTTTCTTT.

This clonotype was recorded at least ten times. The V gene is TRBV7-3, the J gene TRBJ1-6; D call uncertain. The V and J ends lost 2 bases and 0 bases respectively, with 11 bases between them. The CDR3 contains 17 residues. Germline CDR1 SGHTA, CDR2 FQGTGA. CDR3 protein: CASSLLAVASYNSPLHF. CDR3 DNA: TGTGCCAGCAGCTTACTAGCGGTGGCCTCCTATAATTCACCCCTCCACTTT.

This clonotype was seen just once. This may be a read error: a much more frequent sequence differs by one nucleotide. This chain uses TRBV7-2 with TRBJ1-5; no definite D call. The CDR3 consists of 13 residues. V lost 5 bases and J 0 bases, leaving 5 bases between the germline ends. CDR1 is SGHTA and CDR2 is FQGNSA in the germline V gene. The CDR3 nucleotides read TGTACCAGCAGCCCTTCTAGCAATCAGCCCCAGCATTTT. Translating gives CTSSPSSNQPQHF.

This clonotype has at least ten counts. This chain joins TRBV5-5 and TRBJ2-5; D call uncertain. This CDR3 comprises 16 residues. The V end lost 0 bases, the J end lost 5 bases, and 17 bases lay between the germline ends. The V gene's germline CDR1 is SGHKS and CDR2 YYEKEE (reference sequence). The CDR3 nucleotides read TGTGCCAGCAGCTTGGGTCCCAGGTCGGCTCGGGAGACCCAGTACTTC. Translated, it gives CASSLGPRSARETQYF.